This T cell receptor (beta chain) was identified in a study of chemoradiotherapy in HPV16-positive cancers. Study-wide findings and caveats: During treatment, candidate HPV-specific clones and E7-related motifs expanded in tumor.

Of note for this clone: The antigen remains undetermined.

This CDR3 has 11 residues. Germline CDR1 DFQATT, CDR2 SNEGSKA (reference sequence). Measured with immunoSEQ multiplex PCR; TCRdb has only the in-frame clones, and not every one. In the table there are thousands of clones, roughly 90% of which are singletons. The specimen comprised tumor tissue, sampled from a patient who underwent chemoradiotherapy. The gene calls are TRBV20-1 and TRBJ2-5; 7 bases agree with TRBD1. The TCR was taken from a human donor with HPV-associated anogenital cancer. In nucleotides, the CDR3 is TGCAGCGCTGACAGGGACGAGACCCAGTACTTC. Amino acids: CSADRDETQYF.